The present T cell receptor beta chain was sequenced within a study of cytomegalovirus exposure and HLA in healthy donors (dated by TCRdb to 2015 to 2018). At the level of the whole study: An earlier analysis of 587 of the donors reported 276 Gb of sequence data and 95 million to 130 million unique TCR beta sequences obtained from around 180 million T cells. An early release that covered 640 HLA-typed donors contained around 330 gigabases of sequencing data and about 84 million unique TCR sequences. Of the roughly 400 genotyped donors, about 84% fell in the genetic ancestry cluster associated with self-reported Caucasian donors. The study aimed to test whether cataloging public T cell receptors could reveal signatures of past pathogen exposure. The study profiled the T cell repertoires of about 720 subjects by immunosequencing and related them to cytomegalovirus serostatus. In addition to the first cohort of roughly 700 subjects, a separate validation cohort of about 120 different subjects was used. To predict cytomegalovirus infection status, the study combined high-throughput TCR immunosequencing, statistical association of individual TCRs with disease status, and machine learning. In a later analysis, previously published TCR beta repertoires from 666 donors were re-analyzed and high-resolution HLA genotyping was added so that TCR occurrence patterns could be studied. In the later analysis, no new phenotypic data were used to find candidate immune exposures; instead, reliance was placed on TCR beta sequences and their occurrence across donors. In an earlier analysis of several hundred of the donors, high-throughput TCR beta sequencing was used to judge whether each TCR beta V gene segment behaved as functional or pseudogenic. Donor age, sex, ethnicity and CMV serostatus were compiled alongside the repertoire data. In a later genetic analysis, genome-wide SNP genotypes for about three fifths of the roughly 670 donors were used, and that subset was treated as a discovery cohort. All discovery cohort repertoires had been generated using a single sequencing platform. Class I and class II HLA loci were covered by the typing at four-digit resolution. The number of typed donors differed by locus: 629-630 for A, B, C, DRB1 and DQB1; approximately 520 for DQA1; approximately 600 for DPA1; and about 450 for DPB1. Four to six DR-DQ haplotypes were handled as single units for association and clustering, since linkage in the cohort was strong. Among some 400 genotyped donors of the cohort, an average of around 240,000 unique TCR beta nucleotide sequences were sequenced per donor, around a sixth of them non-productive.

The study at large found these results: This cohort had only TCR beta chains sequenced, and the lack of alpha or paired-chain data limited which features could be detected. Correlated functional status among segregating V segments might be attributable to linkage disequilibrium, but an unknown experimental factor could not be ruled out. A later analysis associated about 18,000 TCR beta sequences with specific HLA alleles at a false discovery rate of 0.05. The study gave a list of about 170 TCR beta chains associated with cytomegalovirus. Some IMGT-functional V segments, including TRBV6-2 and TRBV6-3, could not be told apart with the 87-base-pair reads, so those segments were excluded. In a later analysis, several top co-occurrence clusters were reported to appear linked to parvovirus B19, influenza, CMV and Epstein-Barr virus. Sequencing depth was assumed to be roughly uniform across donors in the presence/absence analyses, though that assumption may not hold. In a later genetic analysis, a missense DCLRE1C variant was associated with V-gene and J-gene trimming of TCR beta chains, and the association was replicated in an independent cohort. CMV serostatus was the only immune exposure information available for the cohort. Most CMV-associated TCR beta chains appeared to be HLA-restricted in a later analysis, and the HLA associations seemed to be driven largely by CMV exposure. The authors suggested that the approach could potentially be generalized to other disease states and immunological phenotypes. According to a later genetic analysis, donors in an Asian-associated ancestry cluster had fewer N-insertions in productive TCRs than the roughly 670-donor mean. A later analysis found that HLA-associated TCR beta chains were more clonally expanded and had lower generation probabilities than equally common non-associated chains. According to a later analysis, TCR association rates differed among HLA loci, with DRB1 alleles showing the most associated TCRs and HLA-C alleles showing the fewest. The classifier was reported to diagnose cytomegalovirus status with high specificity and sensitivity in both the original cohort and the validation cohort. Across donors, most TCR sequences were observed very rarely, whereas some public TCRs were present in many individuals. HLA typing was unavailable for some donors at each locus, so association tests used only the typed subset. In an earlier analysis of approximately 600 of the donors, most TCR beta V segments were observed in productive rearrangements about 87% or about 30% of the time, broadly matching IMGT annotations. Roughly 17 rarely observed V segments, including chromosome 9 orphons, were excluded from the earlier analysis of some 590 of the donors because counts were too low. A further reported finding was that TCR beta sequences accurately predicted the HLA-A and HLA-B alleles for most subjects in the first cohort. A few of the identified cytomegalovirus-associated TCR beta chains were confirmed in vitro to be specific for cytomegalovirus antigens. When HLA alleles, especially DR and DQ, strongly co-occurred, attributing TCR associations to individual alleles was difficult. The sequencing pipeline was judged likely to have produced a cluster of highly shared sequence variants as a technical artifact.

Points on this clone: Its antigen is currently not known. No much larger clone is present one base from it, and per-base qualities are unavailable.

The cohort was made up of around 720 healthy bone marrow donors. At the time of sampling, every cohort member was nominally healthy, though immune exposures that went unrecorded were likely present. The donor was CMV seropositive and belonged to the group of over 250 seropositive cohort members. A peripheral blood sample was collected from each donor, and TCR beta sequencing was performed on peripheral blood mononuclear cells. The Qiagen DNeasy Blood Extraction Kit was used to extract genomic DNA from the blood cell samples. To prepare the library, the immunoSEQ multiplex PCR assay was applied. The multiplex PCR relied on a mix of 60 forward primers for TCR Vbeta segments and 13 reverse primers for TCR Jbeta segments. The CDR3 region of rearranged TCR beta genes was amplified from genomic DNA with a multiplex PCR assay. Amplified TCR beta libraries were sequenced as 87-base-pair reads on the Illumina HiSeq System. The published analysis was carried out like this. In a later analysis, some 80 million unique TCR beta chains were counted across the 650 to 700 repertoires, and about 9.9 million of these chains were shared by at least two donors. A nearest-neighbor algorithm error-corrected the raw reads and collapsed the reads into unique sequences, merging closely related sequences to remove PCR and sequencing errors. To assign V, D and J gene segments, CDR3 sequences were aligned to IMGT reference sequences. For a sequence to be retained, at least a six-nucleotide match to both a V gene segment and a J gene segment was required. A rearrangement counted as productive if the CDR3 had no stop codons and remained in frame with V and J, and every other rearrangement counted as non-productive. Following IMGT convention, CDR3 was defined as the stretch from the second conserved V-encoded cysteine up to the conserved J-encoded phenylalanine. The earlier analysis of fewer than 750 of the donors excluded sequences that lacked an unambiguous match to a single V gene segment. In an earlier analysis of some 590 of the donors, a V segment was called functional when productive rearrangements were above 56.7%, and segregating when the standard deviation between donors exceeded 5%. To diagnose cytomegalovirus status from the catalog of TCR beta chain sequences, a statistical classification framework was built. In a later analysis, TCR nucleotide sequences were compared against IMGT/GENE-DB human TR gene sequences so that V and J genes could be assigned. A later analysis assigned CDR3 sequences and most-parsimonious VDJ recombination scenarios with the TCRdist pipeline. In a later analysis, each TCR beta chain was defined by its CDR3 amino acid sequence together with its V-gene family, and reads lacking a unique V-gene family were excluded. In a later analysis, several hundred highly shared, low-generation-probability nucleotide sequences were removed to address suspected cross-contamination and a sequencing artifact. For each public chain, a later analysis derived a clonal expansion index from normalized ranks of inferred template counts within each repertoire. Generation probabilities in a later analysis came from a VDJ recombination model fitted to out-of-frame rearrangements, and those results were checked against IGoR. In a later analysis, hypergeometric tests were used to score TCR-TCR, TCR-HLA and TCR-CMV co-occurrence, with a repertoire-size bias correction applied to TCR pairs. To estimate false discovery rates, a later analysis permuted the HLA or CMV assignments 20 times. In a later analysis, co-occurring TCRs were grouped using DBSCAN, and TCRdist sequence similarity was added for clustering within HLA-allele-positive subsets. Repertoires with fewer than 30,000 or more than 120,000 public chains were left out of co-occurrence clustering, as were about five repertoires with anomalous nucleotide sharing. This is the immuneACCESS table as TCRdb keeps it, with only in-frame sequences that have V and J called. A part of the clones is gone; compared with another copy, unresolved V genes explain less than half, and the rest is unexplained. The V and J calls and clone size come from that table; D and trimming were worked out from the DNA. Recorded for this sample are about 95,000 clones; roughly 72% of them occurred a single time. Clones ranked in the top ten supply approximately 5.1% of the sample.

Sequences MDHEN (CDR1) and SYDVKM (CDR2) are obtained from the germline V gene. The CDR3 goes from the cysteine to the phenylalanine over 11 residues. Only the CDR3 portion is preserved as DNA: 33 bases, with reading frame beginning at the first base. Trimming takes 7 bases from V and 11 bases from J, and the germline ends sit 11 bases apart. Source material: PBMCs. Recombination connected TRBV28 to TRBJ1-4, with an unclear D gene assignment. The receptor was derived from a man aged 30 to 39 in good health and CMV-seropositive. The CDR3 protein is CASTESHKLFF. The nucleotide sequence is given as TGTGCCAGCACGGAGAGTCACAAACTGTTTTTT.